The 27 T cell receptor beta chains in this list originate from one sample, sequenced in a study of shared clonotypes between healthy human individuals. Clones were sequenced by immunoSEQ multiplex PCR, and TCRdb holds only the in-frame ones, with some missing. This table holds over a million clones, around 97% found once. The material sequenced was naive CD4+ T cells sorted from blood. Sample subset: CD45RA+ positively selected. The receptors stem from a man aged 30 to 39 in good health.

This chain joins TRBV5-4 and TRBJ2-5; 8 bases match TRBD2. The CDR3 length is 15 residues. The J segment lost 1 base and the V segment lost 4 bases, leaving 6 bases of the junction unmatched. Germline V gene data show CDR1 as SGHNT and CDR2 as YYREEE (reference sequence). The CDR3 sequence: CASSRLAPGQETQYF. In nucleotides, the CDR3 is TGTGCCAGCAGCCGACTAGCGCCGGGCCAAGAGACCCAGTACTTC.

The chain couples TRBV4-3 to TRBJ2-3; no firm D call. Germline V gives CDR1 LGHNA, CDR2 YSLEER. This CDR3 has 14 residues. Trimming took 4 bases from V and 0 from J, leaving 8 bases between them. The CDR3 sequence: CASSLRASTDTQYF. DNA of the CDR3: TGCGCCAGCAGCCTACGGGCAAGCACAGATACGCAGTATTTT.

About this clone itself: The DNA is left out, because the CDR3 cannot be placed on it with certainty; the CDR3 is given as TCRdb lists it. The genes are TRBV27 and TRBJ2-7; the DNA was not used to check the table's D call, TRBD1. Per the germline V gene, CDR1 is MNHEY and CDR2 is SMNVEV (reference sequence). The CDR3 region is 14 residues in length, termini included. The chain's CDR3 is CASSSSTGPYEQYF.

V is TRBV7-2 and J is TRBJ1-4; D is perhaps TRBD1 (5 bases). The germline gives CDR1 SGHTA, CDR2 FQGNSA. Deletions cut 1 base from V and 7 bases from J, with 13 bases between. This CDR3 has 15 amino acids. The CDR3 region is CASSLDPGLAEKLFF. As DNA, the CDR3 is TGTGCCAGCAGCTTAGATCCAGGGCTTGCTGAAAAACTGTTTTTT.

The chain carries TRBV4-3 and TRBJ1-3, with a tentative D call TRBD1 (6 bases). The CDR3 is made up of 17 amino acids. V was pared by 3 bases and J by 2 bases, with 17 bases between. The germline gives CDR1 LGHNA, CDR2 YSLEER. This CDR3 is CASSQTNNRAPGNTIYF. In nucleotides, the CDR3 is TGCGCCAGCAGCCAGACCAACAACAGGGCCCCTGGAAACACCATATATTTT.

The gene calls are TRBV25-1 and TRBJ2-3; the match to TRBD2 covers 7 bases. Germline V gene sequence: CDR1 MGHDK, CDR2 SYGVNS. The CDR3 covers 15 residues. J gave up 10 bases and V 3 bases, and 13 bases lay outside the gene matches. CDR3 in amino acids: CASSERGRPTSPQYF. DNA of the CDR3: TGTGCCAGCAGTGAGCGTGGCAGGCCGACTAGCCCGCAGTATTTT.

The chain recombines TRBV18 with TRBJ1-4; no firm D call. The CDR3 has 16 amino acids. Germline V lookup: CDR1 KGHSH, CDR2 LQKENI. V lost 3 bases and J lost 0, with 11 bases in between. CDR3 region: CASSPSIGATNEKLFF. DNA for the CDR3: TGTGCCAGCTCACCGAGCATTGGAGCAACTAATGAAAAACTGTTTTTT.

The CDR3 DNA is TGTGCCAGCAGTCCCCTAGGGGGGGCCCATACCTACAATGAGCAGTTCTTC. Its protein product is CASSPLGGAHTYNEQFF. The rearrangement links TRBV27 to TRBJ2-1; D may be TRBD2 (7 bases). With 5 bases removed from V and 2 bases from J, the gap between germline ends came to 19 bases. CDR3 size: 17 residues. The germline V gene has CDR1 MNHEY and CDR2 SMNVEV (reference sequence).

The chain links TRBV28 to TRBJ2-7, with 8 bases that match TRBD2. V shed 2 bases, J shed 5 bases, and the junction held 8 bases outside the gene matches. CDR3 length: 15 residues. Germline lookup yields CDR1 MDHEN and CDR2 SYDVKM. CDR3 region: CASSLGLAGLDEQYF. CDR3 in DNA: TGTGCCAGCAGTTTAGGGCTAGCGGGTCTGGACGAGCAGTACTTC. Variable domain in full (rest from reference TRBV28 and TRBJ2-7): DVKVTQSSRYLVKRTGEKVFLECVQDMDHENMFWYRQDPGLGLRLIYFSYDVKMKEKGDIPEGYSVSREKKERFSLILESASTNQTSMYLCASSLGLAGLDEQYFGPGTRLTVT.

Worth noting for this clone: This same CDR3 is encoded by further DNA sequences in the sample. The CDR3 coding sequence is TGCGCCAGCAGCAGAGACAGGGACTATGGCTACACCTTC. Translating gives CASSRDRDYGYTF. The rearrangement uses TRBV5-1 and TRBJ1-2; 7 bases are shared with TRBD1. The CDR3 sequence is 13 residues long. From germline, CDR1 is SGHRS and CDR2 YFSETQ. J lost 3 bases, V lost 4 bases, and 3 bases had no gene match.

The chain carries TRBV15 and TRBJ2-1; TRBD2 aligns across 8 bases. V shed 3 bases, J shed 10 bases, and the junction held 5 bases outside the gene matches. In germline, CDR1 is LNHNV, CDR2 YYDKDF (reference sequence). There are 13 residues in the CDR3. CDR3 amino acids: CATSSRLAGEQFF. DNA for the CDR3: TGTGCCACCAGCAGTAGGTTAGCGGGAGAGCAGTTCTTC.

The chain is built from TRBV5-6 and TRBJ1-4, with D maybe TRBD1 (6 bases). Per the germline V gene, CDR1 is SGHDT and CDR2 is YYEEEE. This CDR3 has 14 amino acids. Trimming cost V 2 bases and J 7 bases, with 12 bases left between them. The CDR3 bases are TGTGCCAGCAGCTTTGGGGGGCCAGCTGAAAAACTGTTTTTT. This encodes CASSFGGPAEKLFF.

The rearrangement joins TRBV19 to TRBJ2-5; D assignment may be TRBD1 or TRBD2 (6 bases each). The CDR3 spans 13 residues. V lost 5 bases to trimming and J lost 3 bases, with 10 bases between them. Per germline, CDR1 LNHDA and CDR2 SQIVND (reference sequence). The CDR3 coding sequence is TGTGCCAGTAGTTTGGAGGGGGAAGAGACCCAGTACTTC. This codes for CASSLEGEETQYF.

V and J are TRBV29-1 and TRBJ2-5, with 7 bases aligning to TRBD1. Germline-derived CDR1 and CDR2 are SQVTM and ANQGSEA. CDR3 length: 14 amino acids. V gave up 4 bases and J gave up 5 bases; unmatched junction bases: 10. The CDR3 DNA sequence: TGCAGCGTTGTCCGGGACAGCGGTGGGGAGACCCAGTACTTC. Translation: CSVVRDSGGETQYF. The variable domain in full, completed from reference TRBV29-1 and TRBJ2-5, reads SAVISQKPSRDICQRGTSLTIQCQVDSQVTMMFWYRQQPGQSLTLIATANQGSEATYESGFVIDKFPISRPNLTFSTLTVSNMSPEDSSIYLCSVVRDSGGETQYFGPGTRLLVL.

V and J are TRBV7-9 and TRBJ2-1; 9 nucleotides line up with TRBD1. Germline loops: CDR1 SEHNR, CDR2 FQNEAQ (reference sequence). The CDR3 length is 15 residues. J gave up 4 bases and V 5 bases, and 6 bases lay outside the gene matches. CDR3 loop: CASSEPGQGYNEQFF. CDR3 DNA sequence: TGTGCCAGCAGCGAACCGGGACAGGGATACAATGAGCAGTTCTTC.

The genes are TRBV6-4 and TRBJ2-3; no definite D call. The V and J ends lost 4 bases and 14 bases respectively, with 4 bases between them. The CDR3 runs to 8 residues. From germline, CDR1 is MRHNA and CDR2 SNTAGT. The CDR3 coding sequence is TGTGCCAGCAGTGCAATGTATTTT. Translated, it gives CASSAMYF.

The J gene is TRBJ2-7, the V gene TRBV10-1; D is perhaps TRBD1 (6 bases). This CDR3 has 13 residues. Per the germline V gene, CDR1 is WNHNN and CDR2 is SYGVQD (reference sequence). V lost 4 bases, J lost 7 bases, and 14 bases lay in between. CDR3 region: CASSVHRDQEQYF. CDR3 DNA sequence: TGCGCCAGCAGTGTTCACAGGGATCAGGAGCAGTACTTC.

This chain uses TRBV21-1 with TRBJ1-1. TRBV21-1 has pseudogene status. The CDR3 sequence is 12 residues long. The CDR3 nucleotides are TGTGCCAGCATCATACGTGGCACTGAAGCTTTCTTT. This translates into CASIIRGTEAFF.

This CDR3 is CAWKAGGIEQYF. Written as DNA, the CDR3 is TGTGCCTGGAAAGCGGGAGGGATCGAGCAGTACTTC. The rearrangement uses TRBV30 and TRBJ2-7; the match to TRBD2 covers 10 bases. The CDR3 sequence is 12 residues long. Germline V gives CDR1 GTSNPN, CDR2 SVGIG (reference sequence). The ends lost 4 bases at V and 6 bases at J; junction bases unmatched: 3.

This chain joins TRBV5-1 and TRBJ2-1; unclear D gene. This CDR3 comprises 19 residues. CDR1 and CDR2 from the germline V gene are SGHRS and YFSETQ. V dropped 2 bases and J dropped 2 bases, with 23 bases sitting between them. CDR3 DNA: TGCGCCAGCAGCTTCAGAGGTCAGCTCCCGCCCGGAGCCTACAATGAGCAGTTCTTC. It specifies CASSFRGQLPPGAYNEQFF.

Notes on this clone: Other DNA sequences within the sample encode an identical CDR3. The chain couples TRBV18 to TRBJ2-2; D gene unclear. V was pared by 5 bases and J by 3 bases, with 10 bases between. Per germline, CDR1 KGHSH and CDR2 LQKENI. The CDR3 runs 14 residues. The CDR3 is CASSTYRDTGELFF. DNA of the CDR3: TGTGCCAGCTCAACGTACAGAGACACCGGGGAGCTGTTTTTT. Variable domain in full (rest from reference TRBV18 and TRBJ2-2): NAGVMQNPRHLVRRRGQEARLRCSPMKGHSHVYWYRQLPEEGLKFMVYLQKENIIDESGMPKERFSAEFPKEGPSILRIQQVVRGDSAAYFCASSTYRDTGELFFGEGSRLTVL.

This sequence joins TRBV7-9 and TRBJ2-1; TRBD2 agrees at 8 bases. This CDR3 has 16 amino acids. V dropped 6 bases and J dropped 6; count of bases not matched to a gene: 13. Germline lookup yields CDR1 SEHNR and CDR2 FQNEAQ (reference sequence). The DNA of the CDR3 is TGTGCCAGCAGTGTTTCTGAGACTAGCGTTGGCAATGAGCAGTTCTTC. This codes for CASSVSETSVGNEQFF.

The J gene is TRBJ1-2, the V gene TRBV28; maybe TRBD1 (6 bases). The CDR3 loop spans 16 amino acids. Germline V gives CDR1 MDHEN, CDR2 SYDVKM. V was pared by 6 bases and J by 0 bases, with 17 bases between. CDR3 region: CASSLLLQGSNYGYTF. The CDR3 nucleotides are TGTGCCAGCAGCCTGCTTCTACAGGGATCTAACTATGGCTACACCTTC.

The chain has TRBV5-1 and TRBJ1-5; D uncertain. Germline values: CDR1 SGHRS, CDR2 YFSETQ. This CDR3 comprises 11 residues. The CDR3 spells CPRAGRAPQHF. Written as DNA, the CDR3 is TGCCCTCGCGCCGGACGGGCGCCCCAGCATTTT.

V is TRBV5-8 and J is TRBJ2-7; D unclear. Germline-derived CDR1 and CDR2 are SGHTS and YDEGEE. Trimming cost V 6 bases and J 0 bases, with 7 bases left between them. CDR3 length equals 12 residues. The CDR3 protein is CASTIPSYEQYF. CDR3 DNA: TGTGCCAGCACCATCCCCTCCTACGAGCAGTACTTC.

In nucleotides, the CDR3 is TGTGCCAGCTCACCACCTGCGGTCGAGCAGTACTTC. Encoded protein: CASSPPAVEQYF. This chain connects TRBV18 to TRBJ2-7; no firm D call. The CDR3 extends over 12 amino acids. Trimming took off 0 bases at V and 6 bases at J, with 6 bases between the two ends. CDR1 and CDR2 (germline): KGHSH, LQKENI.

The rearrangement links TRBV29-1 to TRBJ2-3, with TRBD2 as a possible D gene (5 bases). Germline CDR1 is SQVTM and CDR2 is ANQGSEA. The CDR3 has 12 amino acids. Trimming removed 6 bases at V and 4 bases at J, with 11 bases between. The CDR3 DNA follows: TGCAGCGTCACCTCGGGGTCAGATACGCAGTATTTT. Translation: CSVTSGSDTQYF.